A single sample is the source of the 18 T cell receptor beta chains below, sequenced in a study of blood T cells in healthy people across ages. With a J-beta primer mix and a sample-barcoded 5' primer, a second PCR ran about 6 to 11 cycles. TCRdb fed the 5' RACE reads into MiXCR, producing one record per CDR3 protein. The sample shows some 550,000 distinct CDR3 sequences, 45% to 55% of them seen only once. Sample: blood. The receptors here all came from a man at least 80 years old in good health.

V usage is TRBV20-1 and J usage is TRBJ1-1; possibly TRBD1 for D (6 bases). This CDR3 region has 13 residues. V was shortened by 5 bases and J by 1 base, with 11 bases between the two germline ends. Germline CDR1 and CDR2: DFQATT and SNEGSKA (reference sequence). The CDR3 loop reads CSASRGSNTEAFF. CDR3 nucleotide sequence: TGCAGTGCTTCCAGGGGATCGAACACTGAAGCTTTCTTT.

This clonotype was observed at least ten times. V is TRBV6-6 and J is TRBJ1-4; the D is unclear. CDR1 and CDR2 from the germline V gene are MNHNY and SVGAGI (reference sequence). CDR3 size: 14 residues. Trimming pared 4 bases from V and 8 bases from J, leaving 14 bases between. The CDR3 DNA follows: TGTGCCAGCAGTTTAGGTGTGTCAACCGAAAAACTGTTTTTT. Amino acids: CASSLGVSTEKLFF.

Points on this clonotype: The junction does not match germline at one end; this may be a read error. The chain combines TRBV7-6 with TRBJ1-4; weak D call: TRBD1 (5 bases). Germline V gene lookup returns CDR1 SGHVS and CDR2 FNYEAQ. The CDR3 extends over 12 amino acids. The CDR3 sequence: CASSSRDERLFF. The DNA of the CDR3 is TGTGCCAGCAGCTCCAGGGACGAAAGACTGTTTTTT.

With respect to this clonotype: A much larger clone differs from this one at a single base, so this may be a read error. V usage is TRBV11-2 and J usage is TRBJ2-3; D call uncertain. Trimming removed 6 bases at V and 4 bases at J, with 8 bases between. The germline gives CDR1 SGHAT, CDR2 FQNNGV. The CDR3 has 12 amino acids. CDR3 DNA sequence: TGTGCCAGCAGTTCCCGCCCAGATACGCAGTATTTT. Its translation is CASSSRPDTQYF.

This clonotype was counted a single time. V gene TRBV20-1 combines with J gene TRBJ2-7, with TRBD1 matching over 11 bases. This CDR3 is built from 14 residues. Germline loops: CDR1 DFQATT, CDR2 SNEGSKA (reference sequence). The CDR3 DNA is TGCAGCGTACTCCTCGGGACAGGGGGCTACGAGCAGTACTTC. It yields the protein CSVLLGTGGYEQYF.

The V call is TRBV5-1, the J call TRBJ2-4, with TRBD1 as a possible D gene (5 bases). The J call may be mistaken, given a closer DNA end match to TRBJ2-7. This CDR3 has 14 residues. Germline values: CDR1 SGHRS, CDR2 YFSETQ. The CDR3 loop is CASSLEGRDYEQYF. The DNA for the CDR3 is TGCGCCAGCAGCTTGGAGGGCAGGGACTACGAGCAGTACTTC.

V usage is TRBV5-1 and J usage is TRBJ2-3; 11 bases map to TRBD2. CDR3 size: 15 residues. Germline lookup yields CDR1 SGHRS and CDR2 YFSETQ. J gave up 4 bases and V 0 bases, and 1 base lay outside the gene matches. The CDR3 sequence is CASSLASGGSDTQYF. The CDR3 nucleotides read TGCGCCAGCAGCTTGGCTAGCGGGGGGTCAGATACGCAGTATTTT.

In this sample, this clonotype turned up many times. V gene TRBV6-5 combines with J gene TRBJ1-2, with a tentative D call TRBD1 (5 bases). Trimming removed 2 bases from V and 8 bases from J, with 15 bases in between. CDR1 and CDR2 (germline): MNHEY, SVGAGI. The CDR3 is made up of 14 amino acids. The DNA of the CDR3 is TGTGCCAGCAGTTACACAGGACGGGCCGCCGGCTACACCTTC. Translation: CASSYTGRAAGYTF.

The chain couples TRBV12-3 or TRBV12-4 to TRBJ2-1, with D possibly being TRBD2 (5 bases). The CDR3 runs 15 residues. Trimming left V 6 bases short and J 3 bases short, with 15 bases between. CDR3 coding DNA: TGTGCCAGCAGCCAACAACGAGCGGACTACAATGAGCAGTTCTTC. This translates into CASSQQRADYNEQFF.

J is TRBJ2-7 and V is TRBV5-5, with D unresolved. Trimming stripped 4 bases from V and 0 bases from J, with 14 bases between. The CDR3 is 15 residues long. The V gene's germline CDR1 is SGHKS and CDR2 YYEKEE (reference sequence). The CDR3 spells CASSLGPQNSYEQYF. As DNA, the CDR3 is TGTGCCAGCAGCCTTGGTCCACAAAACTCCTACGAGCAGTACTTC.

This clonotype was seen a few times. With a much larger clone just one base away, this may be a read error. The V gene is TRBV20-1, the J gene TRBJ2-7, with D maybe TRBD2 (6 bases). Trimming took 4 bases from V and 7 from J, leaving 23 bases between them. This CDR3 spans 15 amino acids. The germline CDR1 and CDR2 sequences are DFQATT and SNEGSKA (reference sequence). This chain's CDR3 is CSAIGRTTRGNEQYF. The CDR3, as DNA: TGCAGTGCTATCGGCAGGACTACCCGGGGCAATGAGCAGTACTTC.

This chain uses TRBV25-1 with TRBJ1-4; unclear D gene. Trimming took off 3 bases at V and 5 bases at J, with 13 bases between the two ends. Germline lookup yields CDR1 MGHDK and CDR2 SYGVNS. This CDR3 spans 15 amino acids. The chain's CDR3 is CASSDRHGRNEKLFF. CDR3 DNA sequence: TGTGCCAGCAGTGATCGGCACGGACGGAATGAAAAACTGTTTTTT.

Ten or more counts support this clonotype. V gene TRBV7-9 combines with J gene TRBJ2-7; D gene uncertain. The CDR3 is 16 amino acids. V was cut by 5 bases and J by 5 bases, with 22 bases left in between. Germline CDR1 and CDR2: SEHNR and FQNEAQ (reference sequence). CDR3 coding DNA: TGTGCCAGCAGCCTTAGGTTAAGGTCCGATGTCGACGAGCAGTACTTC. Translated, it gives CASSLRLRSDVDEQYF.

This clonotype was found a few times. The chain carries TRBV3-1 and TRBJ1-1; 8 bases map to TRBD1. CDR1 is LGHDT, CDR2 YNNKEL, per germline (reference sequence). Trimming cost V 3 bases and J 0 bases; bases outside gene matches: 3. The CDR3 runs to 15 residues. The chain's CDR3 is CASSQGTGLNTEAFF. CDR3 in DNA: TGTGCCAGCAGCCAGGGGACAGGACTGAACACTGAAGCTTTCTTT.

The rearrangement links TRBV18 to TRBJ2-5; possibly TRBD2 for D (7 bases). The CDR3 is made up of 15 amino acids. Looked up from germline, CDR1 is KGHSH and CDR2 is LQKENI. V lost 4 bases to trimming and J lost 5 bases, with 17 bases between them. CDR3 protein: CASSRTGGRGETQYF. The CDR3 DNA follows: TGTGCCAGCTCACGAACGGGGGGCCGAGGGGAGACCCAGTACTTC.

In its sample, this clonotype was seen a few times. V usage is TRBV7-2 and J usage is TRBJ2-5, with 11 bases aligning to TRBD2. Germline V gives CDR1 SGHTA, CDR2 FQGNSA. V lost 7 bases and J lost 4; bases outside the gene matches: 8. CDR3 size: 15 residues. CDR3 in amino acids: CASKRISGGGETQYF. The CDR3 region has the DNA TGTGCCAGCAAGAGGATTAGCGGGGGGGGAGAGACCCAGTACTTC.

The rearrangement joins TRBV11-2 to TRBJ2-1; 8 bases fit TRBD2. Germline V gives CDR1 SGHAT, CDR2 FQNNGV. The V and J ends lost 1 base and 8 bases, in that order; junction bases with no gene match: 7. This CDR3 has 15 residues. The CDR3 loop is CASSLVRGGFDEQFF. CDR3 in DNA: TGTGCCAGCAGCTTAGTACGGGGGGGCTTCGATGAGCAGTTCTTC. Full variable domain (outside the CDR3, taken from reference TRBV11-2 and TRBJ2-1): EAGVAQSPRYKIIEKRQSVAFWCNPISGHATLYWYQQILGQGPKLLIQFQNNGVVDDSQLPKDRFSAERLKGVDSTLKIQPAKLEDSAVYLCASSLVRGGFDEQFFGPGTRLTVL.

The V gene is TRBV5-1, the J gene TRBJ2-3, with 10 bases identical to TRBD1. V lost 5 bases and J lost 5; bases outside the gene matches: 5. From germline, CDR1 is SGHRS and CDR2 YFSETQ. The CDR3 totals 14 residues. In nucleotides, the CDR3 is TGCGCCAGCAGAGCCGGGACAGGGGAAGATACGCAGTATTTT. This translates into CASRAGTGEDTQYF.